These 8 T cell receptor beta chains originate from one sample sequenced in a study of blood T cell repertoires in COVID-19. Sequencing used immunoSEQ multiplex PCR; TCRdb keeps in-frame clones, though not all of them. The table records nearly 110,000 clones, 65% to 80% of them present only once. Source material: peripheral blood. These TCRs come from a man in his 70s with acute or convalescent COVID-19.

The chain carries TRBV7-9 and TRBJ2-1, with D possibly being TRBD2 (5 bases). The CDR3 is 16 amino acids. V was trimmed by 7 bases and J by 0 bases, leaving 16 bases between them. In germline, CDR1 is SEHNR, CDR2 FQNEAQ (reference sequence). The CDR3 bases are TGTGCCAGCACCCTATACACGGGAAGCTCCTACAATGAGCAGTTCTTC. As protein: CASTLYTGSSYNEQFF.

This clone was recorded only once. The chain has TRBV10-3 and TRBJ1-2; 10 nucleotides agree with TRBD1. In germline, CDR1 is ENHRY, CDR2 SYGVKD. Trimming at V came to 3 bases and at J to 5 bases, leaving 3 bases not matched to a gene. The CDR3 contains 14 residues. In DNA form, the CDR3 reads TGTGCCATCAGTGAAGGGACAGGGGTTTATGGCTACACCTTC. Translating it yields CAISEGTGVYGYTF.

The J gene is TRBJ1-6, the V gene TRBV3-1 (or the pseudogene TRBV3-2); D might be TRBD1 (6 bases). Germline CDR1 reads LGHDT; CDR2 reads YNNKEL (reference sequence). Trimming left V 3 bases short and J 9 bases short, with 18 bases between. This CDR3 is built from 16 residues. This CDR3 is CASSQAFTGLVSPLHF. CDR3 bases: TGTGCCAGCAGCCAGGCCTTTACAGGGTTAGTTTCACCCCTCCACTTT.

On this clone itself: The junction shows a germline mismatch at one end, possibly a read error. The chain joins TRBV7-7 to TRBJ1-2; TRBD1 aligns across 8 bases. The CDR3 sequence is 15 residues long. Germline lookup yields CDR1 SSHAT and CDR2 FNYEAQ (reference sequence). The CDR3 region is CASSSPQGANYGYTF. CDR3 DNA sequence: TGTGCTAGCAGCTCCCCACAGGGGGCTAACTATGGCTACACCTTC.

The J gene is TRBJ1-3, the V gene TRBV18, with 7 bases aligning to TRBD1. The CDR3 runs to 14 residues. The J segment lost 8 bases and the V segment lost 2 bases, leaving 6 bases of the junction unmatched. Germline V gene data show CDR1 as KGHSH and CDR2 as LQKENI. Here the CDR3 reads CASSPIDRAHTIYF. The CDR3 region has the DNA TGTGCCAGCTCACCAATCGACAGGGCGCACACCATATATTTT. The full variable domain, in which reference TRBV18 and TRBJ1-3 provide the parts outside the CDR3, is NAGVMQNPRHLVRRRGQEARLRCSPMKGHSHVYWYRQLPEEGLKFMVYLQKENIIDESGMPKERFSAEFPKEGPSILRIQQVVRGDSAAYFCASSPIDRAHTIYFGEGSWLTVV.

CDR3 sequence reads: CASSPRDTRGAGELFF. The DNA of the CDR3 is TGTGCCAGCTCACCAAGGGACACCCGAGGGGCCGGGGAGCTGTTTTTT. The V and J genes are TRBV18 and TRBJ2-2, with TRBD1 as a possible D gene (6 bases). The CDR3 runs 16 residues. V lost 2 bases and J lost 6, with 16 bases in between. CDR1 KGHSH and CDR2 LQKENI come from the germline V gene. Combining the CDR3 with reference TRBV18 and TRBJ2-2 gives the whole variable domain NAGVMQNPRHLVRRRGQEARLRCSPMKGHSHVYWYRQLPEEGLKFMVYLQKENIIDESGMPKERFSAEFPKEGPSILRIQQVVRGDSAAYFCASSPRDTRGAGELFFGEGSRLTVL.

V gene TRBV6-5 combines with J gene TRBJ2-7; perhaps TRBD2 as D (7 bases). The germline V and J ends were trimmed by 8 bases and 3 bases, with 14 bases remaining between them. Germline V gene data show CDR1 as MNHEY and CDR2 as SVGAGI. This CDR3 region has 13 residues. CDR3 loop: CASYPGGLYEQYF. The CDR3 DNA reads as TGTGCCAGCTACCCGGGGGGCCTCTACGAGCAGTACTTC.

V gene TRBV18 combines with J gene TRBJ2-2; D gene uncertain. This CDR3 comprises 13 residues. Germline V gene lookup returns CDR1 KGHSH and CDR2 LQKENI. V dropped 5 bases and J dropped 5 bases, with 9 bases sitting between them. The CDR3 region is CASSGAGTGELFF. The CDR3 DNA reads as TGTGCCAGCTCAGGCGCCGGGACCGGGGAGCTGTTTTTT. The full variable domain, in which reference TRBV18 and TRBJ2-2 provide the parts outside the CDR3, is NAGVMQNPRHLVRRRGQEARLRCSPMKGHSHVYWYRQLPEEGLKFMVYLQKENIIDESGMPKERFSAEFPKEGPSILRIQQVVRGDSAAYFCASSGAGTGELFFGEGSRLTVL.